Sequencing of this TCR beta chain was carried out in a study of Tregs in tolerant kidney transplant recipients. This clone was seen once. The repertoire was sequenced with immunoSEQ multiplex PCR; TCRdb's copy has only in-frame clones and lacks some. The sample consists of about 87,000 clones, approximately 93% of them appearing once. CDR3 length equals 14 residues. The V gene's germline CDR1 is MNHNS and CDR2 SASEGT. V lost 7 bases, J lost 4 bases, and 16 bases lay in between. The origin of this receptor is a human donor who received a combined kidney and bone marrow transplant. Sequencing used CD4+ T cells from blood, obtained before the transplant. V usage is TRBV6-1 and J usage is TRBJ2-5; D might be TRBD2 (6 bases). The CDR3 DNA reads as TGTGCCAGCAATAAGGAGAGGGGAGGAGAGACCCAGTACTTC. Amino acids: CASNKERGGETQYF.